The 5 T cell receptor beta chains given below trace back to one sample, sequenced in a study of blood T cell repertoires in COVID-19. Method: immunoSEQ multiplex PCR; TCRdb's copy keeps in-frame clones and lacks some. In the table there are about 400,000 clones, more than 75% of which are singletons. Sequenced sample: PBMCs or T cells enriched from blood (not recorded which). The receptor set was obtained from a woman aged 25 to 39 who had recovered from COVID-19.

This rearrangement joins TRBV12-3 or TRBV12-4 to TRBJ1-1; tentatively, D is TRBD1 (5 bases). Trimming took 5 bases from V and 10 from J, leaving 14 bases between them. This CDR3 has 12 amino acids. The CDR3 DNA reads as TGTGCCAGCAGTCTAGAGGGGAAGTCAGCTTTCTTT. Translated, it gives CASSLEGKSAFF.

The chain couples TRBV18 to TRBJ1-1; TRBD1 might be the D (6 bases). Germline CDR1 KGHSH, CDR2 LQKENI. The CDR3 totals 15 residues. With 3 bases removed from V and 3 bases from J, the gap between germline ends came to 14 bases. CDR3 protein: CASSPERTEYTEAFF. DNA of the CDR3: TGTGCCAGCTCACCCGAACGGACAGAGTACACTGAAGCTTTCTTT.

This chain connects TRBV5-6 to TRBJ1-5; tentatively, D is TRBD1 (5 bases). The CDR3 length is 14 residues. V was pared by 1 base and J by 4 bases, with 9 bases between. The germline V gene encodes CDR1 SGHDT and CDR2 YYEEEE. CDR3 bases: TGTGCCAGCAGCTTGTCCAGGGTTAATCAGCCCCAGCATTTT. Translation gives CASSLSRVNQPQHF.

This clone was seen a single time. This sequence joins TRBV27 and TRBJ2-5; D is ambiguous. The germline CDR1 and CDR2 sequences are MNHEY and SMNVEV (reference sequence). Trimming took 2 bases from V and 4 from J, leaving 14 bases between them. The CDR3 has 15 residues. The CDR3 coding sequence is TGTGCCAGCAGTTTAGCTTCGTTGTCGGGAGAGACCCAGTACTTC. As protein: CASSLASLSGETQYF.

This CDR3 reads CATRQRNTEAFF. The CDR3 coding sequence is TGTGCCACCAGACAGAGAAACACTGAAGCTTTCTTT. This rearrangement joins TRBV5-8 to TRBJ1-1; tentative D call: TRBD1 (5 bases). The germline gives CDR1 SGHTS, CDR2 YDEGEE. Trimming took 9 bases from V and 2 from J, leaving 11 bases between them. The CDR3 extends over 12 amino acids.